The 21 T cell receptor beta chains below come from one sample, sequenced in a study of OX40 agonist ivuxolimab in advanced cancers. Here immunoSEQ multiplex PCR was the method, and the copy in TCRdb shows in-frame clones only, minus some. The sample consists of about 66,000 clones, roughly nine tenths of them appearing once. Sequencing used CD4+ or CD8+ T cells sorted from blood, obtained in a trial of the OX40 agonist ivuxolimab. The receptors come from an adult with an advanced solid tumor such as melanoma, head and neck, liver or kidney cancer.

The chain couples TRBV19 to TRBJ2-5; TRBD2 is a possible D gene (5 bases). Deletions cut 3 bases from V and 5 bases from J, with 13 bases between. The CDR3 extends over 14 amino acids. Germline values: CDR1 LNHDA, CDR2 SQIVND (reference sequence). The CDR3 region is CASSINERGETQYF. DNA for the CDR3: TGTGCCAGTAGTATCAATGAGAGAGGGGAGACCCAGTACTTC.

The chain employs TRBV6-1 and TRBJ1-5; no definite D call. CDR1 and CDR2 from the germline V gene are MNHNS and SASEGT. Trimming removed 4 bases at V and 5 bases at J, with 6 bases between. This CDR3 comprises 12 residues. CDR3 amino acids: CASSGLYQPQHF. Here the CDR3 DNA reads TGTGCCAGCAGTGGCTTGTATCAGCCCCAGCATTTT.

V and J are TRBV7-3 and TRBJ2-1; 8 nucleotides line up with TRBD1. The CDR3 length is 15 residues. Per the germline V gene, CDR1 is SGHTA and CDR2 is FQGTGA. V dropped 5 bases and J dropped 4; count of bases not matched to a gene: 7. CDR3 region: CASSRPDRAYNEQFF. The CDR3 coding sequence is TGTGCCAGCAGCAGACCGGACAGGGCTTACAATGAGCAGTTCTTC.

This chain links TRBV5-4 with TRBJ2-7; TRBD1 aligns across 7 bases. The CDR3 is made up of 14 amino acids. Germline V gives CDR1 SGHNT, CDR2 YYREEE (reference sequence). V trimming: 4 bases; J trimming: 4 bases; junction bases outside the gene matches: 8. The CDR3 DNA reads TGTGCCAGCAGCCCGTGGGGACAGATGTACGAGCAGTACTTC. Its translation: CASSPWGQMYEQYF.

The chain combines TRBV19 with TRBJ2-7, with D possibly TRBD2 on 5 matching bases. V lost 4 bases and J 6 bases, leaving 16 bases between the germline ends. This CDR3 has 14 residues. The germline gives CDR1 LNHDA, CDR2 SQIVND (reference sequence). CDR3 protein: CASSTRLMAGEQYF. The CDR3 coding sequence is TGTGCCAGTAGTACCCGACTTATGGCGGGCGAGCAGTACTTC.

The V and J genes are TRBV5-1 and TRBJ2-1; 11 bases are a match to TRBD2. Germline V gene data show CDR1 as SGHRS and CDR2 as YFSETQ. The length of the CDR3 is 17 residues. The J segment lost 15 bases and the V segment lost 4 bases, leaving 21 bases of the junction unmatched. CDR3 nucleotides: TGCGCCAGCAGCCCCCGACTAGCGGGACAAATCTTTTATACGCTGTTCTTC. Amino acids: CASSPRLAGQIFYTLFF.

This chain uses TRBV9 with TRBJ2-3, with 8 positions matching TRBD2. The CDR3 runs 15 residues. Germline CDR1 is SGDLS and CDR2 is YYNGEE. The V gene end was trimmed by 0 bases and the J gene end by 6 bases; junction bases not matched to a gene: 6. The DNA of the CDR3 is TGTGCCAGCAGCGTAGCTTCAGCGGGAGCTGATACGCAGTATTTT. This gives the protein CASSVASAGADTQYF. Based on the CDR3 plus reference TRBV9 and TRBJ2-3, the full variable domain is DSGVTQTPKHLITATGQRVTLRCSPRSGDLSVYWYQQSLDQGLQFLIQYYNGEERAKGNILERFSAQQFPDLHSELNLSSLELGDSALYFCASSVASAGADTQYFGPGTRLTVL.

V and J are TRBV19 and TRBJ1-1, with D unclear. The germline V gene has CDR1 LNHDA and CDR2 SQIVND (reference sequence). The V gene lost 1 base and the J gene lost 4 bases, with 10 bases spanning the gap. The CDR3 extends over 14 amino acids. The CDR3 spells CASSIVSGSTEAFF. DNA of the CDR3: TGTGCCAGTAGTATAGTGTCGGGGAGCACTGAAGCTTTCTTT.

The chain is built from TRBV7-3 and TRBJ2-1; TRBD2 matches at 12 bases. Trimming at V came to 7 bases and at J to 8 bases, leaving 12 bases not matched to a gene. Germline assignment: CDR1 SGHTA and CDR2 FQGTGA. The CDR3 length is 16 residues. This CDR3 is CASKLPLAGGWDEQFF. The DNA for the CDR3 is TGTGCCAGCAAACTTCCTCTAGCGGGAGGGTGGGATGAGCAGTTCTTC.

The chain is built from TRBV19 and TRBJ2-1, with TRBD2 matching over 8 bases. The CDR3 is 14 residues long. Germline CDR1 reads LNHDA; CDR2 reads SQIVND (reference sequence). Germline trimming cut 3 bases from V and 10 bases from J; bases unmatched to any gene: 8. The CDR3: CASSMLAGGTEQFF. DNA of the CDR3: TGTGCCAGTAGTATGCTAGCGGGTGGGACGGAGCAGTTCTTC.

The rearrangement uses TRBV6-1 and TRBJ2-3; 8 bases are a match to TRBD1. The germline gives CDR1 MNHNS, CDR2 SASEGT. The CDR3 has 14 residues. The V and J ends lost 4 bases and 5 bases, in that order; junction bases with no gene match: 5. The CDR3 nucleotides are TGTGCCAGCAGTGGACAGGGGAAGGGAGATACGCAGTATTTT. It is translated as CASSGQGKGDTQYF.

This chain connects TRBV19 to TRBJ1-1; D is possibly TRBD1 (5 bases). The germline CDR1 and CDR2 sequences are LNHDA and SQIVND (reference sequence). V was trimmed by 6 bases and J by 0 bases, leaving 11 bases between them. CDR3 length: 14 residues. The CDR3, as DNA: TGTGCCAGTAGCCTTCAGGGAATGAACACTGAAGCTTTCTTT. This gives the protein CASSLQGMNTEAFF.

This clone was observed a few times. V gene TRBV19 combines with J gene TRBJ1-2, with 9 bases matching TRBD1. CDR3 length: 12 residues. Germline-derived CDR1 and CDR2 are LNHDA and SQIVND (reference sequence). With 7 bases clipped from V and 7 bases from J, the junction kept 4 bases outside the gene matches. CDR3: CASTGTGFGYTF. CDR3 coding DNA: TGTGCCAGTACGGGGACAGGGTTTGGCTACACCTTC.

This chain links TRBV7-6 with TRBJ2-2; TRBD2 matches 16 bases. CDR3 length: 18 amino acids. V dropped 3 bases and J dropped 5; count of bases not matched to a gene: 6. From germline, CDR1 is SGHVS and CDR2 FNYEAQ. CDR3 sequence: CASSFPGTSGRGTGELFF. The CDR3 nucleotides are TGTGCCAGCAGCTTTCCCGGGACTAGCGGGAGGGGTACCGGGGAGCTGTTTTTT.

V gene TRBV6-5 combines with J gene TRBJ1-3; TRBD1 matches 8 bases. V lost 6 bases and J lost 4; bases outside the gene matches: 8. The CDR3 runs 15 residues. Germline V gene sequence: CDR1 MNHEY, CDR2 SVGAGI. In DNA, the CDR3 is TGTGCCAGCAGCCCCCGACAGGGGAAGGGAAACACCATATATTTT. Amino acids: CASSPRQGKGNTIYF.

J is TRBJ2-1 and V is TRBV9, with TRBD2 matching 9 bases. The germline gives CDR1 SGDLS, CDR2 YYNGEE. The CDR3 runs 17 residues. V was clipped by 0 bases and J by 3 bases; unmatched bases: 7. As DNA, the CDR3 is TGTGCCAGCAGCGTAGACTCCCTAGCGGGACTCTACAATGAGCAGTTCTTC. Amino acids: CASSVDSLAGLYNEQFF.

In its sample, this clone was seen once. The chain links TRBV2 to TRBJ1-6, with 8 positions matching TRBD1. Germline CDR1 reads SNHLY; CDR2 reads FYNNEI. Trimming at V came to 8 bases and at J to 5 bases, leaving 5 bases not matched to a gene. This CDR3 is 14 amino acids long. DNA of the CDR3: TGTGCCAGCGGGACGACAGGGGATAATTCACCCCTCCACTTT. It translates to CASGTTGDNSPLHF. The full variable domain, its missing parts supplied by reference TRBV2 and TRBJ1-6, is EPEVTQTPSHQVTQMGQEVILRCVPISNHLYFYWYRQILGQKVEFLVSFYNNEISEKSEIFDDQFSVERPDGSNFTLKIRSTKLEDSAMYFCASGTTGDNSPLHFGNGTRLTVT.

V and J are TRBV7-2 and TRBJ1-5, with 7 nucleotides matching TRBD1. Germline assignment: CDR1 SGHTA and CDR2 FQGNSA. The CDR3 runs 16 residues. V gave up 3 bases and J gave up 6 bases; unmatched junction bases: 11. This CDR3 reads CASSFPGQLGGQPQHF. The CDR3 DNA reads TGTGCCAGCAGCTTTCCGGGACAGCTCGGTGGTCAGCCCCAGCATTTT.

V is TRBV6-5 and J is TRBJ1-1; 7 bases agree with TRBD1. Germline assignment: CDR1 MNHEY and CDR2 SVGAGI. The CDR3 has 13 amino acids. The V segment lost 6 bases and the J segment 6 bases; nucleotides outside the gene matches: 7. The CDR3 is CASSDRVVAEAFF. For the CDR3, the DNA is TGTGCCAGCAGCGACAGGGTTGTCGCTGAAGCTTTCTTT.

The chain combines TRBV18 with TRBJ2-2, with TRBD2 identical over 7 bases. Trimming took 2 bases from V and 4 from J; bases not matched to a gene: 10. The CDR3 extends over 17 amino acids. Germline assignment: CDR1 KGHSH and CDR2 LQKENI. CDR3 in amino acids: CASSPSALAVVTGELFF. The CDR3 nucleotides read TGTGCCAGCTCACCATCTGCCCTAGCGGTCGTCACCGGGGAGCTGTTTTTT.

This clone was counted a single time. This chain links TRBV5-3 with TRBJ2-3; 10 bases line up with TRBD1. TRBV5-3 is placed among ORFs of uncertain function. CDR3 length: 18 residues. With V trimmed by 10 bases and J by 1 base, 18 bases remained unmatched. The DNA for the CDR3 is TGTGCCGGTACGGAGACAGGGGGCGCGCTTGCGGGCACAGATACGCAGTATTTT. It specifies CAGTETGGALAGTDTQYF.